Following are 17 T cell receptor beta chains from one sample sequenced in a study of pediatric ulcerative colitis. Rectal tissue came from one to two pinch biopsies taken at colonoscopy. Using immunoSEQ multiplex PCR, the repertoire was profiled, and TCRdb retains in-frame clones only, with some absent. The repertoire has over 30,000 clones, about 81% of them found once; the top ten carry approximately 1%. The sample comprised gut tissue. These receptors came from a boy between 5 and 17 years old with mild ulcerative colitis.

The chain combines TRBV11-2 with TRBJ2-3, with TRBD2 identical over 9 bases. The CDR3 covers 15 residues. CDR1 and CDR2 (germline): SGHAT, FQNNGV. After removal of 0 bases from V and 15 bases from J, the junction contained 13 bases not matched to a gene. This chain's CDR3 is CASSLDRGLAGNGYF. CDR3 DNA sequence: TGTGCCAGCAGCTTAGATCGGGGTCTAGCGGGGAATGGCTATTTT.

The chain uses TRBV29-1 and TRBJ1-1, with a tentative D call TRBD1 (5 bases). The CDR3 has 13 amino acids. Germline V gene sequence: CDR1 SQVTM, CDR2 ANQGSEA. Trimming left V 4 bases short and J 1 base short, with 10 bases between. The CDR3 sequence is CSVAGRENTEAFF. DNA of the CDR3: TGCAGCGTTGCGGGCAGGGAGAACACTGAAGCTTTCTTT. The complete variable domain, with remaining parts taken from reference TRBV29-1 and TRBJ1-1, reads SAVISQKPSRDICQRGTSLTIQCQVDSQVTMMFWYRQQPGQSLTLIATANQGSEATYESGFVIDKFPISRPNLTFSTLTVSNMSPEDSSIYLCSVAGRENTEAFFGQGTRLTVV.

This rearrangement joins TRBV5-8 to TRBJ1-5; D call uncertain. The germline V gene encodes CDR1 SGHTS and CDR2 YDEGEE. This CDR3 contains 12 residues. The V and J ends lost 3 bases and 9 bases respectively, with 10 bases between them. The CDR3 sequence is CASSSLGLPQHF. CDR3 in DNA: TGTGCCAGCAGCTCGCTAGGTCTGCCCCAGCATTTT.

The rearrangement uses TRBV5-8 and TRBJ1-3; maybe TRBD1 (5 bases). Germline V gene data show CDR1 as SGHTS and CDR2 as YDEGEE. The CDR3 has 14 amino acids. The V and J ends lost 1 base and 3 bases respectively, with 8 bases between them. For the CDR3, the DNA is TGTGCCAGCAGCTTGCCGGGACTTGGAAACACCATATATTTT. Residues: CASSLPGLGNTIYF.

The gene calls are TRBV5-1 and TRBJ1-3; 7 bases align to TRBD1. CDR1 SGHRS and CDR2 YFSETQ come from the germline V gene. V lost 1 base, J lost 5 bases, and 6 bases stayed unmatched. The CDR3 has 15 residues. The CDR3 sequence: CASSLWTGGRNTIYF. CDR3 DNA: TGCGCCAGCAGCTTGTGGACAGGCGGGCGAAACACCATATATTTT.

The rearrangement uses TRBV7-9 and TRBJ2-7; TRBD1 aligns across 7 bases. The CDR3 spans 15 residues. CDR1 is SEHNR and CDR2 is FQNEAQ in the germline V gene (reference sequence). The J segment lost 2 bases and the V segment lost 5 bases, leaving 9 bases of the junction unmatched. The CDR3 nucleotides are TGTGCCAGCAGCCTGGCCGGGACAGAGGCCTACGAGCAGTACTTC. Its protein product is CASSLAGTEAYEQYF.

This clone was counted a single time. This chain connects TRBV7-2 to TRBJ2-3, with D perhaps TRBD2 (6 bases). Germline V CDR1 and CDR2: SGHTA, FQGNSA. Trimming removed 3 bases at V and 1 base at J, with 8 bases between. This CDR3 spans 14 amino acids. The CDR3 nucleotides read TGTGCCAGCAGCTTCTCTAGCGGCACAGATACGCAGTATTTT. Translation gives CASSFSSGTDTQYF. Full variable domain (outside the CDR3, taken from reference TRBV7-2 and TRBJ2-3): GAGVSQSPSNKVTEKGKDVELRCDPISGHTALYWYRQSLGQGLEFLIYFQGNSAPDKSGLPSDRFSAERTGGSVSTLTIQRTQQEDSAVYLCASSFSSGTDTQYFGPGTRLTVL.

The genes are TRBV5-8 and TRBJ1-1; no clear D gene. Trimming took 4 bases from V and 5 from J, leaving 12 bases between them. In germline, CDR1 is SGHTS, CDR2 YDEGEE. The CDR3 runs 13 residues. The CDR3 DNA reads TGTGCCAGCAGCCTGCCATCCGGGACTGAAGCTTTCTTT. Its protein product is CASSLPSGTEAFF.

J is TRBJ2-5 and V is TRBV15; D possibly corresponds to TRBD2 (5 bases). Germline CDR1 reads LNHNV; CDR2 reads YYDKDF (reference sequence). V was trimmed by 8 bases and J by 2 bases, leaving 12 bases between them. The CDR3 is 13 amino acids. The DNA for the CDR3 is TGTGCCACCGGAGGACTGAGACAAGAGACCCAGTACTTC. Translation: CATGGLRQETQYF.

The gene calls are TRBV2 and TRBJ1-2, with D possibly TRBD1 on 5 matching bases. Germline CDR1 is SNHLY and CDR2 is FYNNEI. V lost 6 bases and J 2 bases, leaving 16 bases between the germline ends. This CDR3 region has 15 residues. CDR3 region: CASSDPPRENYGYTF. CDR3 in DNA: TGTGCCAGCAGCGATCCCCCCAGGGAAAACTATGGCTACACCTTC.

V is TRBV5-1 and J is TRBJ2-5, with 8 nucleotides matching TRBD2. V was clipped by 4 bases and J by 4 bases; unmatched bases: 6. The CDR3 is 14 amino acids. Germline V gene data show CDR1 as SGHRS and CDR2 as YFSETQ. Written as DNA, the CDR3 is TGCGCCAGCAGCCTCCAGACTAGCGTAGAGACCCAGTACTTC. This sequence encodes CASSLQTSVETQYF.

Only a few counts were recorded for this clone. The chain couples TRBV10-1 to TRBJ1-3; no clear D. V shed 3 bases and J shed 0 bases, with 6 bases lying between them. The CDR3 sequence is 14 residues long. The germline CDR1 and CDR2 sequences are WNHNN and SYGVQD (reference sequence). The CDR3 nucleotides read TGCGCCAGCAGTGAAGGCGTCTCTGGAAACACCATATATTTT. It codes for CASSEGVSGNTIYF.

V usage is TRBV30 and J usage is TRBJ2-5; a weak D match, TRBD1 (5 bases). Germline V CDR1 and CDR2: GTSNPN, SVGIG (reference sequence). The CDR3 covers 15 residues. The V end lost 2 bases, the J end lost 5 bases, and 18 bases lay between the germline ends. In nucleotides, the CDR3 is TGTGCCTGGAGTTCCCCACAGGTATTCCGGGAGACCCAGTACTTC. Translated: CAWSSPQVFRETQYF. Drawing the rest from reference TRBV30 and TRBJ2-5, the complete variable domain is SQTIHQWPATLVQPVGSPLSLECTVEGTSNPNLYWYRQAAGRGLQLLFYSVGIGQISSEVPQNLSASRPQDRQFILSSKKLLLSDSGFYLCAWSSPQVFRETQYFGPGTRLLVL.

This clone was observed a single time. The gene calls are TRBV7-9 and TRBJ2-7, with D uncertain. V dropped 3 bases and J dropped 7 bases, with 10 bases sitting between them. The CDR3 length is 12 residues. Germline CDR1 reads SEHNR; CDR2 reads FQNEAQ (reference sequence). The CDR3 DNA sequence: TGTGCCAGCAGCTTGTCGGTTCAAGAGCAGTACTTC. This encodes CASSLSVQEQYF.

The genes are TRBV5-8 and TRBJ2-5; TRBD2 agrees at 11 bases. J gave up 7 bases and V 3 bases, and 2 bases lay outside the gene matches. CDR1 and CDR2 (germline): SGHTS, YDEGEE. The CDR3 spans 13 residues. The CDR3: CASSSGTSGTQYF. DNA of the CDR3: TGTGCCAGCAGCTCCGGGACTAGCGGGACCCAGTACTTC.

The chain joins TRBV7-2 to TRBJ1-2; D gene unclear. This CDR3 contains 12 residues. Trimming left V 4 bases short and J 8 bases short, with 11 bases between. The germline V gene encodes CDR1 SGHTA and CDR2 FQGNSA. The DNA of the CDR3 is TGTGCCAGCAGCTCAGTAGTGCTAGGCTACACCTTC. Encoded protein: CASSSVVLGYTF.

The J gene is TRBJ1-2, the V gene TRBV7-2; D is undetermined. The CDR3 sequence is 13 residues long. Per the germline V gene, CDR1 is SGHTA and CDR2 is FQGNSA. Between the trimmed V and J ends, which lost 6 bases and 8 bases, there was a span of 16 bases. The CDR3 protein is CASRLALYGGYTF. For the CDR3, the DNA is TGTGCCAGCAGGCTGGCCCTATACGGCGGCTACACCTTC.